Each of the 24 T cell receptor beta chains below was sequenced from the same sample in a study of post-analysis software for immune sequencing data. TCR beta cDNA libraries included unique molecular identifiers. In TCRdb, the PCR reads were re-called with MiXCR into one record per CDR3 protein. The sample includes roughly 620,000 distinct CDR3 sequences, 44% of them seen just once. Study-level results: There were five or six TRBV segments more frequent in patients than controls, and TRBV5-6, TRBV5-1 and TRBV20-1 were among them.

Their cognate antigens are unknown. The sequencing input was blood. These receptors were collected from a girl aged 5-17 years with multiple sclerosis.

This clonotype occurred a few times. The chain links TRBV4-2 to TRBJ2-7, with D perhaps given as TRBD1 or TRBD2 (5 bases each). Germline V gene data show CDR1 as LGHNA and CDR2 as YNFKEQ. The CDR3 extends over 16 amino acids. Trimming removed 1 base from V and 0 bases from J, with 13 bases in between. DNA for the CDR3: TGTGCCAGCAGCCAAGGCGAGGGACCCGGCTCCTACGAGCAGTACTTC. Residues: CASSQGEGPGSYEQYF.

V gene TRBV5-5 combines with J gene TRBJ1-4, with TRBD1 matching 7 bases. CDR3 length: 17 amino acids. The ends lost 4 bases at V and 0 bases at J; junction bases unmatched: 9. CDR1 and CDR2 from the germline V gene are SGHKS and YYEKEE (reference sequence). DNA for the CDR3: TGTGCCAGCAGCCCTTACAGGGGTCTTGCAACTAATGAAAAACTGTTTTTT. Residues: CASSPYRGLATNEKLFF.

This clonotype came up a few times. The V call is TRBV4-2, the J call TRBJ2-1, with D possibly TRBD2 on 5 matching bases. Looked up from germline, CDR1 is LGHNA and CDR2 is YNFKEQ. Trimming removed 0 bases from V and 2 bases from J, with 8 bases in between. The CDR3 sequence is 15 residues long. CDR3 in amino acids: CASSQETSTYNEQFF. The CDR3 DNA is TGTGCCAGCAGCCAAGAAACTAGTACCTACAATGAGCAGTTCTTC.

This clonotype was detected only a few times. V gene TRBV20-1 combines with J gene TRBJ2-1; perhaps D is TRBD1 or TRBD2 (5 bases each). CDR1 is DFQATT and CDR2 is SNEGSKA in the germline V gene (reference sequence). The germline V and J ends were trimmed by 0 bases and 9 bases, with 15 bases remaining between them. This CDR3 region has 14 residues. CDR3 nucleotide sequence: TGCAGTGCTAGAGATCTGGAGAGGGGTGGTGAGCAGTTCTTC. As protein: CSARDLERGGEQFF.

A few counts support this clonotype. J is TRBJ2-1 and V is TRBV4-1; a weak D match, TRBD2 (6 bases). Germline V lookup: CDR1 MGHRA, CDR2 YSYEKL. This CDR3 is built from 14 residues. The ends were cut back, 7 bases at V and 8 bases at J, with 18 bases in the middle. The chain's CDR3 is CASTSGRGTDEQFF. In DNA form, the CDR3 reads TGCGCCAGCACCTCAGGAAGAGGGACTGATGAGCAGTTCTTC.

The CDR3 DNA reads TGTGCCACCAGCAGAGATGGGGTTGGGGGCGAGACCCAGTACTTC. It specifies CATSRDGVGGETQYF. The V call is TRBV15, the J call TRBJ2-7, with D possibly being TRBD1 (6 bases). The end of the DNA aligns better with TRBJ2-5, so the J call may be wrong. The germline gives CDR1 LNHNV, CDR2 YYDKDF (reference sequence). This CDR3 comprises 15 residues.

CDR3 protein: CASSDRGLDGYTF. The CDR3 nucleotides are TGTGCCAGCAGCGACAGGGGGCTGGACGGCTACACCTTC. The chain carries TRBV12-3 or TRBV12-4 and TRBJ1-2, with TRBD1 matching over 10 bases. Trimming cost V 6 bases and J 8 bases; bases outside gene matches: 6. CDR3 length equals 13 residues.

The chain employs TRBV12-3 or TRBV12-4 and TRBJ2-7; D possibly corresponds to TRBD1 (5 bases). V lost 6 bases, J lost 3 bases, and 15 bases lay in between. CDR3 size: 14 residues. The CDR3: CASRQGEPGYEQYF. The CDR3 region has the DNA TGTGCCAGCAGACAAGGGGAACCGGGCTACGAGCAGTACTTC.

Remarks on this clonotype: Sequence at one end of the junction differs from germline and may be a read error. The chain is built from TRBV27 and TRBJ2-5; D call uncertain. The CDR3 covers 12 residues. From germline, CDR1 is MNHEY and CDR2 SMNVEV (reference sequence). The CDR3 loop is CGSSLLGETQYF. The CDR3 nucleotides are TGTGGCAGCAGTTTATTAGGAGAGACCCAGTACTTC.

The rearrangement joins TRBV5-1 to TRBJ2-1; 8 nucleotides agree with TRBD2. The CDR3 extends over 15 amino acids. The V and J ends lost 0 bases and 9 bases, in that order; junction bases with no gene match: 8. CDR1 and CDR2 from the germline V gene are SGHRS and YFSETQ. CDR3 sequence (DNA): TGCGCCAGCAGCTTGGATCCTAGCGGGCCCTTTGAGCAGTTCTTC. Protein: CASSLDPSGPFEQFF.

This chain's CDR3 is CASSHRGAGSNYGYTF. CDR3 bases: TGTGCCAGCAGCCACCGCGGAGCCGGAAGTAACTATGGCTACACCTTC. This chain connects TRBV27 to TRBJ1-2; D unclear. The CDR3 runs to 16 residues. V was clipped by 6 bases and J by 1 base, with 18 bases between them. Per the germline V gene, CDR1 is MNHEY and CDR2 is SMNVEV (reference sequence).

Here the CDR3 DNA reads TGCAGCGTTGGAGGAGTCACCTACAATGAGCAGTTCTTC. Its protein is CSVGGVTYNEQFF. The chain carries TRBV29-1 and TRBJ2-1; no clear D. This CDR3 has 13 residues. CDR1 is SQVTM, CDR2 ANQGSEA, per germline. V lost 4 bases and J lost 2, with 9 bases in between.

This chain uses TRBV19 with TRBJ2-5; D unresolved. Trimming shortened V by 3 bases and J by 4 bases, and 12 bases separated the two germline ends. This CDR3 has 14 amino acids. Germline V gene lookup returns CDR1 LNHDA and CDR2 SQIVND (reference sequence). The CDR3 protein is CASSIGFPAETQYF. For the CDR3, the DNA is TGTGCCAGTAGTATCGGGTTCCCGGCAGAGACCCAGTACTTC.

In this sample, this clonotype turned up a few times. CDR3 sequence (DNA): TGTGCCAGCAGCCCAACGGGACCCCGGGGGGATCTCGAGCAGTACTTC. Its translation is CASSPTGPRGDLEQYF. The chain uses TRBV7-9 and TRBJ2-4, with TRBD2 matching 7 bases. Matching the DNA end better, TRBJ2-7 makes the J call doubtful. This CDR3 comprises 16 residues. Germline loops: CDR1 SEHNR, CDR2 FQNEAQ (reference sequence).

The chain has TRBV25-1 and TRBJ1-2; D is possibly TRBD1 (6 bases). The CDR3 spans 15 residues. V was pared by 2 bases and J by 4 bases, with 14 bases between. CDR1 MGHDK and CDR2 SYGVNS come from the germline V gene. CDR3 coding DNA: TGTGCCAGCAGTGAAACGGGCCAGGGGCGCTATGGCTACACCTTC. Translated, it gives CASSETGQGRYGYTF.

The genes are TRBV4-2 and TRBJ2-3; 8 nucleotides match TRBD2. V lost 0 bases to trimming and J lost 3 bases; unmatched junction nucleotides: 11. Germline loops: CDR1 LGHNA, CDR2 YNFKEQ. The CDR3 consists of 18 residues. The CDR3 DNA sequence: TGTGCCAGCAGCCAAGAGGCGCGGCGGGGGGCCAAAACAGATACGCAGTATTTT. Its translation: CASSQEARRGAKTDTQYF.

The chain uses TRBV9 and TRBJ2-7; no firm D call. Trimming took 4 bases from V and 1 from J, leaving 15 bases between them. The CDR3 is made up of 15 amino acids. In germline, CDR1 is SGDLS, CDR2 YYNGEE. DNA for the CDR3: TGTGCCAGCAGCACTCAGAAAGACGGTTCCTACGAGCAGTACTTC. Amino acids: CASSTQKDGSYEQYF.

This clonotype was detected only a few times. The chain is built from TRBV10-3 and TRBJ2-1, with D perhaps given as TRBD1 or TRBD2 (5 bases each). Trimming took off 7 bases at V and 0 bases at J, with 16 bases between the two ends. Germline V gene lookup returns CDR1 ENHRY and CDR2 SYGVKD. The CDR3 runs 16 residues. In DNA, the CDR3 is TGTGCCATCAAAGGGACGACCCTCAGCTCCTACAATGAGCAGTTCTTC. This translates into CAIKGTTLSSYNEQFF.

The J gene is TRBJ1-4, the V gene TRBV20-1, with D possibly TRBD1 on 5 matching bases. Trimming took off 4 bases at V and 3 bases at J, with 9 bases between the two ends. The CDR3 runs to 13 residues. Germline V CDR1 and CDR2: DFQATT, SNEGSKA (reference sequence). CDR3 coding DNA: TGCAGTGCTACAGGGAGGGCTAATGAAAAACTGTTTTTT. Translated: CSATGRANEKLFF.

This chain connects TRBV5-1 to TRBJ2-5; 7 nucleotides align to TRBD1. The CDR3 is made up of 16 amino acids. The V gene end was trimmed by 3 bases and the J gene end by 2 bases; junction bases not matched to a gene: 10. Germline values: CDR1 SGHRS, CDR2 YFSETQ. CDR3 sequence: CASSWTGAREQETQYF. The CDR3 DNA reads as TGCGCCAGCAGCTGGACAGGAGCAAGGGAACAAGAGACCCAGTACTTC.

This clonotype was found a few times. The chain employs TRBV12-3 or TRBV12-4 and TRBJ2-1; 14 bases are shared with TRBD2. V was pared by 8 bases and J by 1 base, with 10 bases of the junction left unmatched. This CDR3 is built from 18 residues. The DNA for the CDR3 is TGTGCCAGCGGAGACAGGACTAGCGGGAGGTTATCCTACAATGAGCAGTTCTTC. Its translation is CASGDRTSGRLSYNEQFF.

The V and J genes are TRBV5-5 and TRBJ2-7, with D perhaps being TRBD1 or TRBD2 (5 bases each). The V end lost 1 base, the J end lost 4 bases, and 12 bases lay between the germline ends. The CDR3 has 14 amino acids. Germline CDR1 is SGHKS and CDR2 is YYEKEE (reference sequence). CDR3 bases: TGTGCCAGCAGCTTGCAACTAGGGGATTACGAGCAGTACTTC. It translates to CASSLQLGDYEQYF.

This clonotype occurred many times. The genes are TRBV10-3 and TRBJ2-7; 9 nucleotides match TRBD1. Germline assignment: CDR1 ENHRY and CDR2 SYGVKD. The V and J ends lost 7 bases and 2 bases, in that order; junction bases with no gene match: 6. There are 14 residues in the CDR3. The CDR3 sequence is CAITPGQGPYEQYF. CDR3 nucleotide sequence: TGTGCCATCACTCCGGGACAGGGACCCTACGAGCAGTACTTC.

The chain is built from TRBV5-1 and TRBJ1-2, with D possibly matching TRBD1 (6 bases). Trimming removed 0 bases from V and 4 bases from J, with 13 bases in between. CDR3 length: 15 residues. Germline V gives CDR1 SGHRS, CDR2 YFSETQ. CDR3 nucleotides: TGCGCCAGCAGCTTGGAAACAGGGCCCACCTATGGCTACACCTTC. It yields the protein CASSLETGPTYGYTF.